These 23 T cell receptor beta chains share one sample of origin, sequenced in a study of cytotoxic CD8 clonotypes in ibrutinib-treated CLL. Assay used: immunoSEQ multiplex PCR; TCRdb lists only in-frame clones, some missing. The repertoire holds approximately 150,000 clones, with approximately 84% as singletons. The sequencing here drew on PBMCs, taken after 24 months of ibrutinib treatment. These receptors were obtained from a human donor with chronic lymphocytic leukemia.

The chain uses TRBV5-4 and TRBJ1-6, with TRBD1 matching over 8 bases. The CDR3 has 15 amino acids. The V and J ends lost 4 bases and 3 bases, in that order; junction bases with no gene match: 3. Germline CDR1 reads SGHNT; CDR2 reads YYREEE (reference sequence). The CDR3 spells CASSTGQGYNSPLHF. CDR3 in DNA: TGTGCCAGCAGCACAGGACAGGGCTATAATTCACCCCTCCACTTT. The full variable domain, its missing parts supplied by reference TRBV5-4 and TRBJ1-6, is ETGVTQSPTHLIKTRGQQVTLRCSSQSGHNTVSWYQQALGQGPQFIFQYYREEENGRGNFPPRFSGLQFPNYSSELNVNALELDDSALYLCASSTGQGYNSPLHFGNGTRLTVT.

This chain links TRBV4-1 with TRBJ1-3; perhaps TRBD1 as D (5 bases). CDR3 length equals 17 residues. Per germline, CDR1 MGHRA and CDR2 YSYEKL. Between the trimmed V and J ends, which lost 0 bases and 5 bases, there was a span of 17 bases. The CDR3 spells CASSQDSQGPLRNTIYF. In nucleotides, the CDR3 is TGCGCCAGCAGCCAAGATTCTCAGGGACCCCTCCGAAACACCATATATTTT.

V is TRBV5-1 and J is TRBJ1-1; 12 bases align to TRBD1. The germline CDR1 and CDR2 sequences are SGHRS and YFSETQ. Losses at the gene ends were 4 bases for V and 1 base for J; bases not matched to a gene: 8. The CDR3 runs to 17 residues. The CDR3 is CASSLGQGAHSNTEAFF. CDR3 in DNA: TGCGCCAGCAGCCTGGGACAGGGGGCTCATTCGAACACTGAAGCTTTCTTT.

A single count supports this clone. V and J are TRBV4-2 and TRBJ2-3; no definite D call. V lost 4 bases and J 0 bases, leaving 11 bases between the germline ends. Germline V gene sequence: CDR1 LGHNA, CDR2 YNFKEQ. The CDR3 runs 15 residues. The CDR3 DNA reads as TGTGCCAGCAGCCCCCGGACCCTCAGCACAGATACGCAGTATTTT. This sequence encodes CASSPRTLSTDTQYF.

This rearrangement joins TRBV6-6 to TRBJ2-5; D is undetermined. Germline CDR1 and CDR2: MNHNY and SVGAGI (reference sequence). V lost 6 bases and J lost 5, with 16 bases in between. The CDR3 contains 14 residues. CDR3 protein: CASSLTTGVETQYF. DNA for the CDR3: TGTGCCAGCAGCCTGACCACGGGCGTGGAGACCCAGTACTTC.

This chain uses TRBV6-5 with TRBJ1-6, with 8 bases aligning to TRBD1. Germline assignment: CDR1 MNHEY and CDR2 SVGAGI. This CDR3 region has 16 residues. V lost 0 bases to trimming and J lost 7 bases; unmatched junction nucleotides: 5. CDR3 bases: TGTGCCAGCAGTTACTCCATGAGGACAGGGAATTCACCCCTCCACTTT. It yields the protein CASSYSMRTGNSPLHF.

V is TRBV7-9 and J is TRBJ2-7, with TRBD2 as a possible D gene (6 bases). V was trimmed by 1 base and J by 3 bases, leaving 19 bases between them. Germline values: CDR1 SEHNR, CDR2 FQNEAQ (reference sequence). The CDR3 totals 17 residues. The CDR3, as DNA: TGTGCCAGCAGCTTAGGGGACTCCCTCACCATCCTCTACGAGCAGTACTTC. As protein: CASSLGDSLTILYEQYF.

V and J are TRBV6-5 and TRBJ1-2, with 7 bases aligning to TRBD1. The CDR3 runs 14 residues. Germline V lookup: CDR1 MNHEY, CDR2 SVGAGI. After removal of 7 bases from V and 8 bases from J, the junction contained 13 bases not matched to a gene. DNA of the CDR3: TGTGCCAGCATCCCTGCGGGACAGTCGGAAGGCTACACCTTC. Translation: CASIPAGQSEGYTF.

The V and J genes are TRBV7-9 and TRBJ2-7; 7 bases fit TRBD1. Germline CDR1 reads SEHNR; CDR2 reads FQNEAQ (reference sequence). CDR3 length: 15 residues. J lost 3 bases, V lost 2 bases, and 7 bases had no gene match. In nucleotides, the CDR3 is TGTGCCAGCAGCTTACGTGCAGGGGGAAGCTACGAGCAGTACTTC. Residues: CASSLRAGGSYEQYF.

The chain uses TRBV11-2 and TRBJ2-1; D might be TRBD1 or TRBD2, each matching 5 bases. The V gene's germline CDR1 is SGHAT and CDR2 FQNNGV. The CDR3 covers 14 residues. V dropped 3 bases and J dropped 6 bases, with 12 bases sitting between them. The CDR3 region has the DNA TGTGCCAGCAGCTTCTCTTCCGGGGCCAATGAGCAGTTCTTC. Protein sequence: CASSFSSGANEQFF. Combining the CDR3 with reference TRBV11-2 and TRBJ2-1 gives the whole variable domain EAGVAQSPRYKIIEKRQSVAFWCNPISGHATLYWYQQILGQGPKLLIQFQNNGVVDDSQLPKDRFSAERLKGVDSTLKIQPAKLEDSAVYLCASSFSSGANEQFFGPGTRLTVL.

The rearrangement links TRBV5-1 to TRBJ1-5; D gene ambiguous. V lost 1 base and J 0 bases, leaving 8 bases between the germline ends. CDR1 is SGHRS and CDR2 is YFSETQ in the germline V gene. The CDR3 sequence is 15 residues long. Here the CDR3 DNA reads TGCGCCAGCAGCTTGTTGGGGATTAGCAATCAGCCCCAGCATTTT. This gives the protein CASSLLGISNQPQHF.

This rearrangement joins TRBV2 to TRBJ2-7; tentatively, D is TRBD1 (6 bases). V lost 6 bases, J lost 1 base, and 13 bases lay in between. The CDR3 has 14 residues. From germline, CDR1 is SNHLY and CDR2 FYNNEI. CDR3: CASRRQELSYEQYF. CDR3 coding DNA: TGTGCCAGCAGACGACAGGAGCTATCCTACGAGCAGTACTTC.

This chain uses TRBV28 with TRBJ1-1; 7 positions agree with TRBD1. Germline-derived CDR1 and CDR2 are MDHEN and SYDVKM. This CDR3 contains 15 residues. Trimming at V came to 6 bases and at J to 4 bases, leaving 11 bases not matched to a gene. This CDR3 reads CASRLPGQVGTEAFF. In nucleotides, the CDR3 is TGTGCCAGCAGATTACCTGGACAGGTCGGCACTGAAGCTTTCTTT.

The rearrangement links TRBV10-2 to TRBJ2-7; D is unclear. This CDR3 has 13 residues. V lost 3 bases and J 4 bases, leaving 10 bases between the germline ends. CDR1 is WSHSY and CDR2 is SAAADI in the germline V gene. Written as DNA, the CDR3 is TGCGCCAGCAGTGACTACAGAGGATACGAGCAGTACTTC. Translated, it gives CASSDYRGYEQYF.

CDR3 protein: CASSPGTADYEQYF. DNA for the CDR3: TGCGCCAGCAGCCCGGGGACAGCAGACTACGAGCAGTACTTC. The chain uses TRBV4-3 and TRBJ2-7, with 7 bases identical to TRBD1. CDR3 length equals 14 residues. The germline V gene has CDR1 LGHNA and CDR2 YSLEER. After removal of 4 bases from V and 3 bases from J, the junction contained 6 bases not matched to a gene.

The CDR3 region is CASSADRAYSGANVLTF. The CDR3 nucleotides read TGTGCCAGCAGTGCGGACAGGGCTTACTCTGGGGCCAACGTCCTGACTTTC. J is TRBJ2-6 and V is TRBV6-1; the match to TRBD1 covers 8 bases. This CDR3 comprises 17 residues. Germline V gene data show CDR1 as MNHNS and CDR2 as SASEGT. The junction had 5 bases not matched to a gene; V was cut back by 4 bases and J by 0 bases.

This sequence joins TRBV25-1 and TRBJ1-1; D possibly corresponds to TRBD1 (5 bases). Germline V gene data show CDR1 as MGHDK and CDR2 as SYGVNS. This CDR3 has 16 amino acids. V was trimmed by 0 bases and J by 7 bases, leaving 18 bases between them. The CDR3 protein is CASSEYIGAFAGEAFF. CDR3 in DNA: TGTGCCAGCAGTGAATATATCGGGGCATTTGCGGGTGAAGCTTTCTTT.

CDR3 protein: CASSPAGQGYNQPQHF. DNA of the CDR3: TGTGCCAGCAGCCCCGCGGGACAGGGGTACAATCAGCCCCAGCATTTT. V usage is TRBV7-9 and J usage is TRBJ1-5; the match to TRBD1 covers 10 bases. The CDR3 runs 16 residues. Germline CDR1 SEHNR, CDR2 FQNEAQ (reference sequence). V lost 5 bases to trimming and J lost 3 bases; unmatched junction nucleotides: 7.

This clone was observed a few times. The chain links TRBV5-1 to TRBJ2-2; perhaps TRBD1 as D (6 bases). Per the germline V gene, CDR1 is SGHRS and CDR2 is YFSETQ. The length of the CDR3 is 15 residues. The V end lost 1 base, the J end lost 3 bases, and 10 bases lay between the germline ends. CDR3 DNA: TGCGCCAGCAGCTTGACCCCAGGGGACACCGGGGAGCTGTTTTTT. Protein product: CASSLTPGDTGELFF.

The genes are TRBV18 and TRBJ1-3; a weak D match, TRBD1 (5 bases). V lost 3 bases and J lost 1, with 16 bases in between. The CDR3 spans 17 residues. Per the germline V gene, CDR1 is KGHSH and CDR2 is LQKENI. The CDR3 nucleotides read TGTGCCAGCTCACCCCGCCAATTGGCAGGGTCTGGAAACACCATATATTTT. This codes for CASSPRQLAGSGNTIYF.

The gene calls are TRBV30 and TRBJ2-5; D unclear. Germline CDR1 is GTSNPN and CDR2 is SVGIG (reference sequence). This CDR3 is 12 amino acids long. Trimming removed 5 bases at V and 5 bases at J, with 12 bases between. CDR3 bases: TGTGCCTGGGGGGTGGCGTGGGAGACCCAGTACTTC. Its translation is CAWGVAWETQYF.

The CDR3 loop reads CASSLAPNEQYF. CDR3 DNA: TGTGCCAGCAGTTTGGCCCCGAACGAGCAGTACTTC. The chain carries TRBV28 and TRBJ2-7; D unclear. CDR3 size: 12 residues. The germline V gene encodes CDR1 MDHEN and CDR2 SYDVKM. Trimming left V 3 bases short and J 5 bases short, with 8 bases between.

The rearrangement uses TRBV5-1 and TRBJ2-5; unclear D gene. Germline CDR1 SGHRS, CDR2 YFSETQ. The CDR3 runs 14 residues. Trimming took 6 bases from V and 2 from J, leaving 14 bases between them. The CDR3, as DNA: TGCGCCAGCAAGTTTATCGGTTATCAAGAGACCCAGTACTTC. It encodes CASKFIGYQETQYF. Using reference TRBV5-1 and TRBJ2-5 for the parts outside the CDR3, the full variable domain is KAGVTQTPRYLIKTRGQQVTLSCSPISGHRSVSWYQQTPGQGLQFLFEYFSETQRNKGNFPGRFSGRQFSNSRSEMNVSTLELGDSALYLCASKFIGYQETQYFGPGTRLLVL.